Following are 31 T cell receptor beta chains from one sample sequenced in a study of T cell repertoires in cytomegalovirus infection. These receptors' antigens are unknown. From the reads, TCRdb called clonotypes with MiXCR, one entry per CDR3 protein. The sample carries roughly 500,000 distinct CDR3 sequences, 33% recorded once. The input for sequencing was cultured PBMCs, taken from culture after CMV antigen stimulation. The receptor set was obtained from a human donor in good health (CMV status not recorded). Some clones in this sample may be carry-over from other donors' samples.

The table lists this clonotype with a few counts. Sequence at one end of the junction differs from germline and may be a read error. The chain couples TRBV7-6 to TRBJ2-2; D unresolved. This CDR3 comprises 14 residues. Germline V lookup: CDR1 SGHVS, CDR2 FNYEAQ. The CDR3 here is CASSFSENTGELFF. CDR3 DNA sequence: TGTGCTAGCAGCTTTTCGGAGAACACCGGGGAGCTGTTTTTT.

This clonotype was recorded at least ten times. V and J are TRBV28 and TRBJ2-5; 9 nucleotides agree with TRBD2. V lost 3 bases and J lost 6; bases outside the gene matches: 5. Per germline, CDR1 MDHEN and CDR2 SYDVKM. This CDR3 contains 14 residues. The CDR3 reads CASSLLAGMKTQYF. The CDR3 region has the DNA TGTGCCAGCAGTTTGCTAGCGGGAATGAAGACCCAGTACTTC.

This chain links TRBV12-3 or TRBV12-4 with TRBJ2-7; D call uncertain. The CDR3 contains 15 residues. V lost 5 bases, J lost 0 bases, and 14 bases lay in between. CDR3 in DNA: TGTGCCAGCAGTCCCGCCGGATGGGTCTCCTACGAGCAGTACTTC. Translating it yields CASSPAGWVSYEQYF.

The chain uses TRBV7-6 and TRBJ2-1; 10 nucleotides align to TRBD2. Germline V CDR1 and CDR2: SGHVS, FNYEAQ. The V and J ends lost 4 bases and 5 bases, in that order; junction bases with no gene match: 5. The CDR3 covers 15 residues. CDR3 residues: CASSSIAGGNNEQFF. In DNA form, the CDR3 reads TGTGCCAGCAGCTCAATAGCGGGAGGAAACAATGAGCAGTTCTTC.

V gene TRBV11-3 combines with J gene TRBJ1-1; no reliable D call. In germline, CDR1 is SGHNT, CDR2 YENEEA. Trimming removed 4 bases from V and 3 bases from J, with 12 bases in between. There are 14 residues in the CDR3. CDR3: CASSWRPPYTEAFF. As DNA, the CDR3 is TGTGCCAGCAGCTGGAGACCCCCTTACACTGAAGCTTTCTTT.

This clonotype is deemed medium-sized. CDR3 nucleotide sequence: TGTGCCAGCAGCTTAGCCCCGGTAGCGGGAGGACTCGAGCAGTACTTC. As protein: CASSLAPVAGGLEQYF. The gene calls are TRBV7-2 and TRBJ2-7, with 10 nucleotides matching TRBD2. The CDR3 contains 16 residues. Germline values: CDR1 SGHTA, CDR2 FQGNSA. Germline trimming cut 0 bases from V and 6 bases from J; bases unmatched to any gene: 8.

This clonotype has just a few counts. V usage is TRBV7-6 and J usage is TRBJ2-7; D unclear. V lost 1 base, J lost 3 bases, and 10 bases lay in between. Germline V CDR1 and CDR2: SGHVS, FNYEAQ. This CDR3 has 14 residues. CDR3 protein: CASSLGAYLYEQYF. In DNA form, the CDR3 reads TGTGCCAGCAGCTTAGGAGCGTATCTCTACGAGCAGTACTTC.

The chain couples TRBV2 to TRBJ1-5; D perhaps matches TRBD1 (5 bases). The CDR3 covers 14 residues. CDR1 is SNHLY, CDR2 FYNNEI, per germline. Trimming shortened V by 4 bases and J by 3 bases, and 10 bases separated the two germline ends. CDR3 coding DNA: TGTGCCAGCAGTGGGGTGGGGGTCAATCAGCCCCAGCATTTT. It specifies CASSGVGVNQPQHF.

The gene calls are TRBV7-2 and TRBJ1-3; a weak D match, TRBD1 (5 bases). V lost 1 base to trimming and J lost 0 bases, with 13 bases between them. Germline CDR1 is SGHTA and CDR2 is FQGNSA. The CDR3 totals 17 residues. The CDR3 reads CASSLGGLTSSGNTIYF. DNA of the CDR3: TGTGCCAGCAGCTTAGGGGGACTTACGAGCTCTGGAAACACCATATATTTT.

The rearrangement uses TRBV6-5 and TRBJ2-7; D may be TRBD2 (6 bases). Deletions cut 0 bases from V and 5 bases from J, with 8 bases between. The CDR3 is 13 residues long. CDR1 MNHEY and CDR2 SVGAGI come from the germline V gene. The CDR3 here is CASSYSGLNEQYF. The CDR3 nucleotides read TGTGCCAGCAGTTACTCAGGACTAAACGAGCAGTACTTC.

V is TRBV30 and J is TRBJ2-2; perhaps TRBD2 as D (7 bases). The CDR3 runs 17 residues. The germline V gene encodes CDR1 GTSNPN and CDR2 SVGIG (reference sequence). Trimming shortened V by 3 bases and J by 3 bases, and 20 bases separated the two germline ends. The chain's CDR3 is CAWSAGVTGGDTGELFF. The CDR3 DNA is TGTGCCTGGAGCGCGGGGGTGACAGGCGGGGACACCGGGGAGCTGTTTTTT.

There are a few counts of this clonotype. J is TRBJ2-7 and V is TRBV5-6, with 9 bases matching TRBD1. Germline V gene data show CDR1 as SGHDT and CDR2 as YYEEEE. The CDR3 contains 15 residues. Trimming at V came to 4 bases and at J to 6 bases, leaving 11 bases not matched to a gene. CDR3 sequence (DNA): TGTGCCAGCAGCACCTGGACAGGGGCTCCTCTCGAGCAGTACGTC. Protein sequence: CASSTWTGAPLEQYV.

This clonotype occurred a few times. The DNA for the CDR3 is TGTGCCAGCAGCAAGGGGACAGGGGGATCCTACGAGCAGTACTTC. This encodes CASSKGTGGSYEQYF. V and J are TRBV7-2 and TRBJ2-7; 11 bases agree with TRBD1. Trimming cost V 5 bases and J 1 base; bases outside gene matches: 4. Germline CDR1 is SGHTA and CDR2 is FQGNSA. The CDR3 spans 15 residues.

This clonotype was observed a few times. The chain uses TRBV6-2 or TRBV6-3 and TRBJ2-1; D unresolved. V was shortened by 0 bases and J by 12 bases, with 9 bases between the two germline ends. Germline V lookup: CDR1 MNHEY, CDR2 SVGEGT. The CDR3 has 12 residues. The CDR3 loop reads CASSYSWIGQFF. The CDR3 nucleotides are TGTGCCAGCAGTTACTCATGGATCGGGCAGTTCTTC.

The CDR3 protein is CASSLLQGLYNEQFF. CDR3 sequence (DNA): TGTGCCAGCAGCTTACTACAGGGGCTCTACAATGAGCAGTTCTTC. V and J are TRBV7-8 and TRBJ2-1; 7 bases map to TRBD1. CDR1 and CDR2 (germline): SGHVS, FQNEAQ. The CDR3 is 15 amino acids. V trimming: 2 bases; J trimming: 3 bases; junction bases outside the gene matches: 4.

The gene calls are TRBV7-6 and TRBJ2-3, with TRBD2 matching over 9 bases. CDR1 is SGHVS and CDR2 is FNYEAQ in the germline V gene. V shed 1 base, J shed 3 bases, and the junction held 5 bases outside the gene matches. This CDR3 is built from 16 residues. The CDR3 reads CASSLVLAGLTDTQYF. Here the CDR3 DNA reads TGTGCCAGCAGCTTAGTGCTAGCGGGATTGACAGATACGCAGTATTTT.

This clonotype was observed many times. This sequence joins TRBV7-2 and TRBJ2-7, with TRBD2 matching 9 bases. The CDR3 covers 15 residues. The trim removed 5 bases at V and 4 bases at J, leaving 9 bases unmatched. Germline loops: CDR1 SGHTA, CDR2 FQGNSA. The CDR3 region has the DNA TGTGCCAGCAGCCCTTATCCGCGGGAGGGATACGAGCAGTACGTC. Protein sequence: CASSPYPREGYEQYV.

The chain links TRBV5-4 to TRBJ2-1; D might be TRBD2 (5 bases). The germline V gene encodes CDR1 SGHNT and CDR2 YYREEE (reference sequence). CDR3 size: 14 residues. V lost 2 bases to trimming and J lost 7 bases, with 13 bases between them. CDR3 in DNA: TGTGCCAGCAGCTTCGAGCGGTTGGGAAATGAGCAGTTCTTC. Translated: CASSFERLGNEQFF.

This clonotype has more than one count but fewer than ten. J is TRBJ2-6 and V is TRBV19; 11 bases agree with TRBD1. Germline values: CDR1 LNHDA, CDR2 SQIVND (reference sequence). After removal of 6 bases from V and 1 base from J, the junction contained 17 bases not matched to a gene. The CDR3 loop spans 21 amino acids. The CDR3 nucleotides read TGTGCCAGTAGGGCGGACAGGGGGCGTTCTACGTCTAAGTCTGGGGCCAACGTCCTGACTTTC. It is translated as CASRADRGRSTSKSGANVLTF.

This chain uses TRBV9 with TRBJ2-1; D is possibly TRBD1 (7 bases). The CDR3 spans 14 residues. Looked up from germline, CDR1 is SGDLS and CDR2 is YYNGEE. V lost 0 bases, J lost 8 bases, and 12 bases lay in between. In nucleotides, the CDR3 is TGTGCCAGCAGCGTAGCGCGCAGGGGGGATGAGCAGTTCTTC. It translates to CASSVARRGDEQFF.

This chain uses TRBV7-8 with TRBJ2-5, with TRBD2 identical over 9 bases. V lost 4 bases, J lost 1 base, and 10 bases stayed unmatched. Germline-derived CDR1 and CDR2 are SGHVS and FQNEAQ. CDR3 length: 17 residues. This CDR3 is CASSSVRLAVRQETQYF. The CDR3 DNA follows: TGTGCCAGCAGCTCGGTACGACTAGCGGTACGCCAAGAGACCCAGTACTTC.

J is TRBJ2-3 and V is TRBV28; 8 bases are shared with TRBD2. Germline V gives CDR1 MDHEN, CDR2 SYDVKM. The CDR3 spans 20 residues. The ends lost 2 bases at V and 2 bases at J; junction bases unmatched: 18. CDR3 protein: CASSLRPRDWHGRDTDTQYF. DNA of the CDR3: TGTGCCAGCAGTTTACGACCTAGGGACTGGCACGGGAGGGACACAGATACGCAGTATTTT.

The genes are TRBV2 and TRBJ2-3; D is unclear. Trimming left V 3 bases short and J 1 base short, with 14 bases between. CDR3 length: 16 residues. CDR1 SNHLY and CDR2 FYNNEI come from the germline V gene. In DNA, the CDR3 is TGTGCCAGCAGTGACGATCATGCCCGGGGCACAGATACGCAGTATTTT. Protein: CASSDDHARGTDTQYF.

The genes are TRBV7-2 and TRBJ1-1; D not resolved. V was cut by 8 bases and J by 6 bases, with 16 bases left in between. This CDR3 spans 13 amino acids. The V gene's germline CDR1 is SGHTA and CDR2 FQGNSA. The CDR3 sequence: CASAPAGSAEAFF. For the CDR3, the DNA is TGTGCCAGCGCCCCCGCGGGGAGCGCTGAAGCTTTCTTT.

The CDR3 reads CASSYSPGAGFYQPQHF. Here the CDR3 DNA reads TGTGCCAGCAGTTACTCGCCTGGGGCGGGTTTCTATCAGCCCCAGCATTTT. This chain connects TRBV6-8 to TRBJ1-5, with a weak D call TRBD1 (5 bases). Trimming shortened V by 0 bases and J by 5 bases, and 17 bases separated the two germline ends. Germline V gene data show CDR1 as MNHGY and CDR2 as SAAAGT. The CDR3 consists of 17 residues.

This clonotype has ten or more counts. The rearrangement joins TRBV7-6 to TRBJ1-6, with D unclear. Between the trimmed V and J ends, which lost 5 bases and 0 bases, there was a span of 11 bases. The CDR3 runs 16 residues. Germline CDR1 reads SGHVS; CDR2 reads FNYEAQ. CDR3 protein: CASSAYGSSYNSPLHF. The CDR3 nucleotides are TGTGCCAGCAGCGCGTACGGTAGCTCCTATAATTCACCCCTCCACTTT.

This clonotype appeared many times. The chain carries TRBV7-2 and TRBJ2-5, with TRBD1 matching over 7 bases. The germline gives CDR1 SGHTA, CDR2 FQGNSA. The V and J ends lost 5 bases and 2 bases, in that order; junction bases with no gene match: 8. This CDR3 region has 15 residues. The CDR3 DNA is TGTGCCAGCAGCCCCTGGGACAGAGAGCAAGAGACCCAGTACTTC. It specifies CASSPWDREQETQYF.

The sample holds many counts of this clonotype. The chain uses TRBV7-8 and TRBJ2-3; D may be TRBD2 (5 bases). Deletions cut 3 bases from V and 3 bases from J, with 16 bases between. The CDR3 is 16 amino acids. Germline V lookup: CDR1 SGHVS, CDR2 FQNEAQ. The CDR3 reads CASSLTTGVGTDTQYF. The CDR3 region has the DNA TGTGCCAGCAGCTTGACAACCGGGGTGGGAACAGATACGCAGTATTTT.

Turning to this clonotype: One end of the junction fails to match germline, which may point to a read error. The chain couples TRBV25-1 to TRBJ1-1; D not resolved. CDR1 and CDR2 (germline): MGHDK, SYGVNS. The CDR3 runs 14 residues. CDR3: CVSSDQPMNTEAFF. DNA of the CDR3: TGTGTCAGCAGTGACCAGCCTATGAACACTGAAGCTTTCTTT.

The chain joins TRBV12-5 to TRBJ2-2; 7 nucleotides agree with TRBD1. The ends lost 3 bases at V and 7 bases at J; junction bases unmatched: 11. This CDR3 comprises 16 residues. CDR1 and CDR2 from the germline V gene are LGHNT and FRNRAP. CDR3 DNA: TGTGCTAGTGGTTTTTTCCCTCAGGGGGTTAGCGGGGAGCTGTTTTTT. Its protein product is CASGFFPQGVSGELFF.

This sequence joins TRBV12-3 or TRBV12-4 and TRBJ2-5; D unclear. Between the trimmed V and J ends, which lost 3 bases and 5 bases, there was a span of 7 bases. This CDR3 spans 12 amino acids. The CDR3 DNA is TGTGCCAGCAGTTTGAGGTCGGAGACCCAGTACTTC. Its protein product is CASSLRSETQYF.